Each of the 27 T cell receptor beta chains below was sequenced from the same sample in a study of T cell changes during pregnancy in multiple sclerosis. Assay: immunoSEQ multiplex PCR; the TCRdb copy retains only in-frame clones and omits some. The sample lists tens of thousands of clones, about 92% occurring once. Sequencing was performed on peripheral blood, taken in the first trimester of pregnancy. These receptors all stem from a female donor in good health, enrolled as a control in a pregnancy study.

The CDR3 here is CAIRDTMAEPQHF. As DNA, the CDR3 is TGTGCCATCAGAGACACGATGGCCGAGCCCCAGCATTTT. The V gene is TRBV10-3, the J gene TRBJ1-5; no reliable D call. The CDR3 has 13 residues. CDR1 and CDR2 from the germline V gene are ENHRY and SYGVKD. V gave up 6 bases and J gave up 8 bases, with 14 bases separating them.

This chain uses TRBV7-2 with TRBJ2-3, with TRBD2 matching over 14 bases. The CDR3 runs to 19 residues. Germline values: CDR1 SGHTA, CDR2 FQGNSA. V was pared by 3 bases and J by 1 base, with 9 bases of the junction left unmatched. CDR3 amino acids: CASSLTSGGAGIGTDTQYF. The CDR3 DNA reads as TGTGCCAGCAGCTTGACTAGCGGGGGGGCTGGGATCGGCACAGATACGCAGTATTTT.

The rearrangement joins TRBV6-5 to TRBJ1-2; perhaps TRBD1 as D (6 bases). Trimming took 8 bases from V and 4 from J, leaving 14 bases between them. CDR1 is MNHEY, CDR2 SVGAGI, per germline. The CDR3 totals 13 residues. The CDR3 reads CASRPGQIYGYTF. CDR3 nucleotides: TGTGCCAGCCGCCCGGGACAAATCTATGGCTACACCTTC.

The chain couples TRBV19 to TRBJ1-5; D uncertain. CDR1 and CDR2 (germline): LNHDA, SQIVND (reference sequence). V lost 3 bases and J lost 0, with 9 bases in between. This CDR3 has 15 residues. CDR3 protein: CASSMARGSNQPQHF. The CDR3 DNA reads as TGTGCCAGTAGTATGGCGCGGGGTAGCAATCAGCCCCAGCATTTT.

The rearrangement links TRBV7-9 to TRBJ2-1; possible D gene TRBD2, 5 bases. Looked up from germline, CDR1 is SEHNR and CDR2 is FQNEAQ (reference sequence). This CDR3 spans 14 amino acids. Trimming took 5 bases from V and 9 from J, leaving 17 bases between them. CDR3 bases: TGTGCCAGCAGCCAAACCGGGAAGATGGGTGAGCAGTTCTTC. This codes for CASSQTGKMGEQFF.

The chain combines TRBV7-8 with TRBJ1-2; tentative D call: TRBD1 (5 bases). Germline V gene data show CDR1 as SGHVS and CDR2 as FQNEAQ. The CDR3 has 15 amino acids. V lost 2 bases to trimming and J lost 3 bases, with 13 bases between them. Written as DNA, the CDR3 is TGTGCCAGCAGCTTAACCCACGGGACTGACTATGGCTACACCTTC. This codes for CASSLTHGTDYGYTF.

J is TRBJ2-5 and V is TRBV11-2; TRBD1 agrees at 7 bases. The CDR3 sequence is 15 residues long. Germline V gene lookup returns CDR1 SGHAT and CDR2 FQNNGV. V lost 5 bases, J lost 4 bases, and 10 bases stayed unmatched. The CDR3 region has the DNA TGTGCCAGCAGCCACCCGACAGGGCTGGGAGAGACCCAGTACTTC. Translating gives CASSHPTGLGETQYF.

This sequence joins TRBV9 and TRBJ2-6; weak D call: TRBD1 (6 bases). The germline V gene has CDR1 SGDLS and CDR2 YYNGEE. Trimming took off 0 bases at V and 0 bases at J, with 10 bases between the two ends. The CDR3 covers 17 residues. Here the CDR3 reads CASSVGTETSGANVLTF. CDR3 nucleotides: TGTGCCAGCAGCGTAGGGACAGAAACCTCTGGGGCCAACGTCCTGACTTTC.

The chain uses TRBV30 and TRBJ1-3; no definite D call. The CDR3 covers 12 residues. Per the germline V gene, CDR1 is GTSNPN and CDR2 is SVGIG (reference sequence). V lost 0 bases, J lost 4 bases, and 4 bases lay in between. This CDR3 reads CAWSVIGNTIYF. Written as DNA, the CDR3 is TGTGCCTGGAGTGTTATCGGAAACACCATATATTTT.

The gene calls are TRBV10-3 and TRBJ1-1, with D perhaps matching TRBD1 (6 bases). This CDR3 region has 15 residues. Germline V lookup: CDR1 ENHRY, CDR2 SYGVKD. V dropped 3 bases and J dropped 4 bases, with 15 bases sitting between them. Here the CDR3 reads CAISDPQGQVTEAFF. The CDR3 DNA follows: TGTGCCATCAGTGATCCACAGGGTCAGGTCACTGAAGCTTTCTTT.

The chain links TRBV14 to TRBJ1-1, with TRBD1 as a possible D gene (5 bases). V shed 2 bases and J shed 4 bases, with 8 bases lying between them. This CDR3 is 13 amino acids long. The germline V gene has CDR1 SGHDN and CDR2 FVKESK. The CDR3 sequence: CASSQTGATEAFF. The CDR3 DNA reads TGTGCCAGCAGCCAAACAGGAGCCACTGAAGCTTTCTTT. The full variable domain, completed using reference TRBV14 and TRBJ1-1, is EAGVTQFPSHSVIEKGQTVTLRCDPISGHDNLYWYRRVMGKEIKFLLHFVKESKQDESGMPNNRFLAERTGGTYSTLKVQPAELEDSGVYFCASSQTGATEAFFGQGTRLTVV.

V usage is TRBV5-4 and J usage is TRBJ1-2; 10 bases align to TRBD1. The ends lost 0 bases at V and 7 bases at J; junction bases unmatched: 6. Germline V CDR1 and CDR2: SGHNT, YYREEE (reference sequence). The CDR3 runs to 15 residues. The CDR3 reads CASSLGRQGAGGYTF. The CDR3 DNA sequence: TGTGCCAGCAGCTTGGGCCGACAGGGGGCGGGTGGCTACACCTTC.

The rearrangement links TRBV5-1 to TRBJ1-1, with a weak D call TRBD1 (6 bases). CDR1 and CDR2 from the germline V gene are SGHRS and YFSETQ. The CDR3 runs to 15 residues. V was trimmed by 1 base and J by 1 base, leaving 11 bases between them. The CDR3 nucleotides read TGCGCCAGCAGCTTGTATGGGGGCACGAACACTGAAGCTTTCTTT. Its protein is CASSLYGGTNTEAFF.

This chain uses TRBV6-5 with TRBJ2-2, with D possibly matching TRBD1 (5 bases). Trimming took 4 bases from V and 6 from J, leaving 9 bases between them. This CDR3 region has 13 residues. Germline CDR1 is MNHEY and CDR2 is SVGAGI. The CDR3 DNA reads as TGTGCCAGCAGTTTTCAGGGTCCCGGGGAGCTGTTTTTT. Translating gives CASSFQGPGELFF.

The V gene is TRBV7-9, the J gene TRBJ1-5; D not resolved. This CDR3 contains 16 residues. Per germline, CDR1 SEHNR and CDR2 FQNEAQ (reference sequence). V was cut by 5 bases and J by 0 bases, with 14 bases left in between. The CDR3 here is CASSGEVGSSNQPQHF. The CDR3 nucleotides are TGTGCCAGCAGCGGAGAGGTCGGCAGTAGCAATCAGCCCCAGCATTTT. Drawing the rest from reference TRBV7-9 and TRBJ1-5, the complete variable domain is DTGVSQNPRHKITKRGQNVTFRCDPISEHNRLYWYRQTLGQGPEFLTYFQNEAQLEKSRLLSDRFSAERPKGSFSTLEIQRTEQGDSAMYLCASSGEVGSSNQPQHFGDGTRLSIL.

The genes are TRBV5-6 and TRBJ2-6; TRBD2 is a possible D gene (6 bases). This CDR3 comprises 14 residues. Germline V gene data show CDR1 as SGHDT and CDR2 as YYEEEE. The V end lost 4 bases, the J end lost 8 bases, and 13 bases lay between the germline ends. The CDR3 spells CASSPPGVTNVLTF. CDR3 nucleotides: TGTGCCAGCAGCCCACCGGGGGTAACCAACGTCCTGACTTTC. The variable domain in full, completed from reference TRBV5-6 and TRBJ2-6, reads DAGVTQSPTHLIKTRGQQVTLRCSPKSGHDTVSWYQQALGQGPQFIFQYYEEEERQRGNFPDRFSGHQFPNYSSELNVNALLLGDSALYLCASSPPGVTNVLTFGAGSRLTVL.

This chain uses TRBV9 with TRBJ2-3; 9 nucleotides agree with TRBD1. From germline, CDR1 is SGDLS and CDR2 YYNGEE. Trimming removed 4 bases from V and 0 bases from J; junction bases left unmatched: 6. This CDR3 comprises 16 residues. CDR3 region: CASSPTGGQSTDTQYF. DNA of the CDR3: TGTGCCAGCAGCCCAACAGGGGGCCAAAGCACAGATACGCAGTATTTT.

J is TRBJ1-1 and V is TRBV25-1; TRBD1 might be the D (6 bases). The germline gives CDR1 MGHDK, CDR2 SYGVNS. This CDR3 is 13 amino acids long. The V gene lost 4 bases and the J gene lost 5 bases, with 11 bases spanning the gap. In DNA form, the CDR3 reads TGTGCCAGCAGTGTTTGGGGGCTTACTGAAGCTTTCTTT. Encoded protein: CASSVWGLTEAFF.

The J gene is TRBJ2-3, the V gene TRBV6-6; the D is unclear. This CDR3 region has 14 residues. CDR1 and CDR2 (germline): MNHNY, SVGAGI (reference sequence). V was cut by 0 bases and J by 3 bases, with 7 bases left in between. The CDR3 sequence is CASSYSPGTDTQYF. The CDR3 nucleotides are TGTGCCAGCAGTTACTCTCCAGGAACAGATACGCAGTATTTT.

The chain uses TRBV19 and TRBJ1-3; TRBD1 aligns across 10 bases. With V trimmed by 4 bases and J by 6 bases, 6 bases remained unmatched. The CDR3 is 15 residues long. The germline V gene encodes CDR1 LNHDA and CDR2 SQIVND (reference sequence). CDR3 region: CASSRETGGENTIYF. The CDR3 nucleotides read TGTGCCAGTAGTAGGGAGACAGGGGGCGAAAACACCATATATTTT.

The chain couples TRBV7-2 to TRBJ1-5; the match to TRBD1 covers 10 bases. The CDR3 totals 16 residues. The V gene end was trimmed by 4 bases and the J gene end by 6 bases; junction bases not matched to a gene: 9. Germline loops: CDR1 SGHTA, CDR2 FQGNSA. CDR3 residues: CASSSSGGTGAQPQHF. DNA of the CDR3: TGTGCCAGCAGCTCCTCCGGGGGGACAGGGGCTCAGCCCCAGCATTTT.

The V gene is TRBV19, the J gene TRBJ1-1; 9 positions match TRBD1. Trimming removed 4 bases from V and 12 bases from J; junction bases left unmatched: 18. CDR3 length: 16 residues. CDR1 and CDR2 (germline): LNHDA, SQIVND (reference sequence). CDR3 DNA sequence: TGTGCCAGTAGTACCGGGACAGGGCTCTTGAACCGTCTGACTTTCTTT. As protein: CASSTGTGLLNRLTFF. Based on the CDR3 plus reference TRBV19 and TRBJ1-1, the full variable domain is DGGITQSPKYLFRKEGQNVTLSCEQNLNHDAMYWYRQDPGQGLRLIYYSQIVNDFQKGDIAEGYSVSREKKESFPLTVTSAQKNPTAFYLCASSTGTGLLNRLTFFGQGTRLTVV.

The chain is built from TRBV7-9 and TRBJ2-3; D remains unclear. This CDR3 comprises 11 residues. The germline V gene has CDR1 SEHNR and CDR2 FQNEAQ (reference sequence). V was cut by 3 bases and J by 5 bases, with 3 bases left in between. Here the CDR3 DNA reads TGTGCCAGCAGCTTCGGAGATACGCAGTATTTT. Translated, it gives CASSFGDTQYF. Supplemented by reference TRBV7-9 and TRBJ2-3, the full variable domain reads DTGVSQNPRHKITKRGQNVTFRCDPISEHNRLYWYRQTLGQGPEFLTYFQNEAQLEKSRLLSDRFSAERPKGSFSTLEIQRTEQGDSAMYLCASSFGDTQYFGPGTRLTVL.

The chain combines TRBV4-1 with TRBJ2-3; D unresolved. V was pared by 0 bases and J by 6 bases, with 7 bases between. Looked up from germline, CDR1 is MGHRA and CDR2 is YSYEKL. The CDR3 is 13 residues long. CDR3 in amino acids: CASSQDPPDTQYF. The CDR3 DNA is TGCGCCAGCAGCCAAGACCCCCCGGATACGCAGTATTTT.

The chain couples TRBV29-1 to TRBJ2-7; 7 nucleotides line up with TRBD1. This CDR3 region has 12 residues. V trimming: 6 bases; J trimming: 2 bases; junction bases outside the gene matches: 4. Per germline, CDR1 SQVTM and CDR2 ANQGSEA. CDR3 coding DNA: TGCAGCGTCCTCGGACAGGCCTACGAGCAGTACTTC. It encodes CSVLGQAYEQYF.

The V gene is TRBV19, the J gene TRBJ2-6, with D perhaps TRBD2 (6 bases). Germline-derived CDR1 and CDR2 are LNHDA and SQIVND (reference sequence). Trimming pared 3 bases from V and 0 bases from J, leaving 6 bases between. CDR3 length: 15 residues. CDR3 nucleotide sequence: TGTGCCAGTAGTATGGGGGGCTCTGGGGCCAACGTCCTGACTTTC. This codes for CASSMGGSGANVLTF.

This clone was counted once. This chain links TRBV7-8 with TRBJ1-2; D gene unclear. The CDR3 has 17 amino acids. Germline CDR1 reads SGHVS; CDR2 reads FQNEAQ. V gave up 1 base and J gave up 4 bases, with 19 bases separating them. CDR3: CASSLGGTRGLGYGYTF. DNA of the CDR3: TGTGCCAGCAGCTTAGGGGGAACGCGGGGTCTGGGCTATGGCTACACCTTC.